One and the same sample provided the 10 T cell receptor beta chains below, sequenced in a study of early T cells in non-severe SARS-CoV-2 infection. TCRdb passed the 5' RACE reads through MiXCR, listing each CDR3 protein once. The sample lists roughly 40,000 distinct CDR3 sequences, under 7.5% seen once, with around 8% in the top ten. Specimen: whole blood. These receptors were obtained from an adult who was a healthcare worker with PCR-confirmed SARS-CoV-2 infection or an uninfected control (not recorded which).

A word on this clonotype: Relative to the germline gene, one junction end is altered; a read error may explain this. The chain carries TRBV3-1 and TRBJ2-5; D is possibly TRBD2 (5 bases). Germline lookup yields CDR1 LGHDT and CDR2 YNNKEL (reference sequence). CDR3 length equals 15 residues. This chain's CDR3 is CASSQFSGSEETRYF. The CDR3 DNA follows: TGTGCCAGCAGCCAATTCTCGGGATCGGAAGAGACCCGGTACTTC.

This clonotype was seen a few times. The chain is built from TRBV11-2 and TRBJ1-1; 8 bases fit TRBD1. J lost 7 bases, V lost 5 bases, and 3 bases had no gene match. CDR1 is SGHAT, CDR2 FQNNGV, per germline. This CDR3 is 12 amino acids long. The CDR3 nucleotides are TGTGCCAGCAGCCCAGGACAGGGTGAAGCTTTCTTT. It specifies CASSPGQGEAFF.

In this sample, this clonotype turned up a few times. The J gene is TRBJ2-3, the V gene TRBV20-1; no firm D call. The CDR3 length is 13 residues. Trimming stripped 3 bases from V and 2 bases from J, with 9 bases between. CDR1 and CDR2 (germline): DFQATT, SNEGSKA (reference sequence). CDR3 residues: CSARGPHTDTQYF. DNA of the CDR3: TGCAGTGCTAGGGGCCCTCACACAGATACGCAGTATTTT.

The chain joins TRBV30 to TRBJ2-4; D is possibly TRBD2 (6 bases). The germline CDR1 and CDR2 sequences are GTSNPN and SVGIG (reference sequence). The CDR3 sequence is 17 residues long. The V and J ends lost 0 bases and 0 bases respectively, with 15 bases between them. The CDR3 here is CAWSVLSRGLAKNIQYF. CDR3 nucleotide sequence: TGTGCCTGGAGTGTACTTTCGAGGGGACTAGCCAAAAACATTCAGTACTTC.

The table lists this clonotype with many counts. The chain uses TRBV12-3 or TRBV12-4 and TRBJ1-2; perhaps TRBD1 as D (5 bases). This CDR3 contains 12 residues. The CDR3 sequence is CVTSFGGYGYTF. The CDR3 DNA follows: TGTGTCACTTCCTTTGGGGGCTATGGCTACACCTTC.

The chain couples TRBV6-6 to TRBJ2-7; 7 bases match TRBD2. Per the germline V gene, CDR1 is MNHNY and CDR2 is SVGAGI (reference sequence). This CDR3 region has 14 residues. Losses at the gene ends were 7 bases for V and 2 bases for J; bases not matched to a gene: 8. CDR3 loop: CASNLGGRAYEQYF. CDR3 nucleotide sequence: TGTGCCAGCAATCTGGGGGGGAGGGCCTACGAGCAGTACTTC.

The genes are TRBV24-1 and TRBJ2-5; a possible D gene is TRBD1 (5 bases). Trimming cost V 7 bases and J 3 bases, with 14 bases left between them. From germline, CDR1 is KGHDR and CDR2 SFDVKD. This CDR3 contains 14 residues. The CDR3 is CATSPWGSEETQYF. CDR3 in DNA: TGTGCCACCAGCCCCTGGGGCAGTGAAGAGACCCAGTACTTC.

The table lists this clonotype with many counts. The chain joins TRBV28 to TRBJ1-4, with TRBD1 as a possible D gene (6 bases). The V gene lost 2 bases and the J gene lost 14 bases, with 21 bases spanning the gap. The CDR3 is 15 amino acids. CDR1 and CDR2 (germline): MDHEN, SYDVKM. DNA for the CDR3: TGTGCCAGCAGTTTAGGGGCCGGGGGGCGGATTCGGCTGTTTTTT. This translates into CASSLGAGGRIRLFF.

This clonotype was detected ten times or more. The genes are TRBV20-1 and TRBJ2-5; TRBD2 matches at 9 bases. The germline V gene encodes CDR1 DFQATT and CDR2 SNEGSKA (reference sequence). The CDR3 loop spans 12 amino acids. CDR3 protein: CSFLAGQETQYF. CDR3 DNA: TGCAGCTTTCTAGCGGGACAAGAGACCCAGTACTTC.

This clonotype was detected a few times. The chain uses TRBV6-2 or TRBV6-3 and TRBJ2-3, with D perhaps matching TRBD2 (6 bases). Germline V gene sequence: CDR1 MNHEY, CDR2 SVGEGT. Trimming pared 0 bases from V and 11 bases from J, leaving 21 bases between. The CDR3 consists of 16 residues. The DNA for the CDR3 is TGTGCCAGCAGTTACTCGGACCGGGACTCGAGATGGAGGCAGTATTTT. Protein product: CASSYSDRDSRWRQYF.